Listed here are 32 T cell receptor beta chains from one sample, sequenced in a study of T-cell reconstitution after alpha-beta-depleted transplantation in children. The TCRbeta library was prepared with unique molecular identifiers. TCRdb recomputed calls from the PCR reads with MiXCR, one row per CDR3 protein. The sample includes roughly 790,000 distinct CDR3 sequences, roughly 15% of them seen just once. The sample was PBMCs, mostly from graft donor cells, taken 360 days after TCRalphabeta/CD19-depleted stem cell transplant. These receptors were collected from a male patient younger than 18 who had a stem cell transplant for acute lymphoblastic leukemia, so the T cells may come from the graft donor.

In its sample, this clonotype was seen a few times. DNA for the CDR3: TGTGCCAGCAGCCTTATCTTGCCGGCGCAGTATTTT. It encodes CASSLILPAQYF. The V call is TRBV12-3 or TRBV12-4, the J call TRBJ2-3; the D is unclear. Trimming removed 6 bases from V and 10 bases from J, with 14 bases in between. The CDR3 has 12 amino acids.

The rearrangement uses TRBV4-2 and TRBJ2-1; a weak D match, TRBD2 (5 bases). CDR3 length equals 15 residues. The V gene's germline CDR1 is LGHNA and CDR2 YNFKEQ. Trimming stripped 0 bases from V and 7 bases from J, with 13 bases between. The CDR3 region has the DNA TGTGCCAGCAGCCAAGATTCACTAGAGTATAATGAGCAGTTCTTC. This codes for CASSQDSLEYNEQFF.

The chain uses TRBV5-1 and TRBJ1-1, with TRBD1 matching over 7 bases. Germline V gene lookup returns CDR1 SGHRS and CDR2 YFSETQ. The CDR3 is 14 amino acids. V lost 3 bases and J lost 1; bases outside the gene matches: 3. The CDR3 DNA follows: TGCGCCAGCAGCTGGACAGGATCGAACACTGAAGCTTTCTTT. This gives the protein CASSWTGSNTEAFF. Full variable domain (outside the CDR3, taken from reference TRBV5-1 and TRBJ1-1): KAGVTQTPRYLIKTRGQQVTLSCSPISGHRSVSWYQQTPGQGLQFLFEYFSETQRNKGNFPGRFSGRQFSNSRSEMNVSTLELGDSALYLCASSWTGSNTEAFFGQGTRLTVV.

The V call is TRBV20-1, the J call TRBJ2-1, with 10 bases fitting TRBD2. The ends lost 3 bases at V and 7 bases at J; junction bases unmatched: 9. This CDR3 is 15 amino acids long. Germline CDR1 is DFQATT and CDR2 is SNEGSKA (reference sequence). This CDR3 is CSASYLAGVWNEQFF. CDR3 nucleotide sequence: TGCAGTGCTAGTTATCTAGCGGGAGTGTGGAATGAGCAGTTCTTC.

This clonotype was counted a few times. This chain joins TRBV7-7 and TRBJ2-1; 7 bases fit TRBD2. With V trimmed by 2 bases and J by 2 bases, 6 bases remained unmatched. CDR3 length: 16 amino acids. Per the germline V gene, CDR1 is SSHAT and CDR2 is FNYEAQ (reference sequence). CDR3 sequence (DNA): TGTGCCAGCAGCTTAAGCCAGAGCGGGACCTACAATGAGCAGTTCTTC. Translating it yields CASSLSQSGTYNEQFF.

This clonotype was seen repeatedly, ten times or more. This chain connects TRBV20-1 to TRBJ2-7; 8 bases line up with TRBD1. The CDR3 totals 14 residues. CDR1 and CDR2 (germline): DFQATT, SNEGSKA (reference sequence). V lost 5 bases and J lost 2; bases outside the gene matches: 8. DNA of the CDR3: TGCAGTGCTCCTTCAGGGGGCGTCACCTACGAGCAGTACTTC. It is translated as CSAPSGGVTYEQYF.

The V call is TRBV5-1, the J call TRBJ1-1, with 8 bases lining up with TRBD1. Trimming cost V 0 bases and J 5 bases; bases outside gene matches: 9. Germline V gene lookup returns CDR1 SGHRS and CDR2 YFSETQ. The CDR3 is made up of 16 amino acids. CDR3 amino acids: CASSLARQGLGTEAFF. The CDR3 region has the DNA TGCGCCAGCAGCTTGGCCCGACAGGGGCTGGGGACTGAAGCTTTCTTT.

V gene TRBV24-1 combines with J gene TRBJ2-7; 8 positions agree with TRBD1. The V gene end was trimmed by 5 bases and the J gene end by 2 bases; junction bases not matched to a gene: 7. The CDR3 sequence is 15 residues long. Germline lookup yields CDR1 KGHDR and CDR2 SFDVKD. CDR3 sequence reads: CATSAVTGAPYEQYF. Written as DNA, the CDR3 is TGTGCCACCAGTGCAGTGACAGGGGCTCCCTACGAGCAGTACTTC.

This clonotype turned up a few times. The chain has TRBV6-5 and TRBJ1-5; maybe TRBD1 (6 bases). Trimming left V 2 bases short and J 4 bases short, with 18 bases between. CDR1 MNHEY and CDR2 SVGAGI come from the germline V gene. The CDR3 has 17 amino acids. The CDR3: CASSYGPGAELNQPQHF. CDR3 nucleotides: TGTGCCAGCAGTTACGGCCCGGGGGCCGAACTTAATCAGCCCCAGCATTTT.

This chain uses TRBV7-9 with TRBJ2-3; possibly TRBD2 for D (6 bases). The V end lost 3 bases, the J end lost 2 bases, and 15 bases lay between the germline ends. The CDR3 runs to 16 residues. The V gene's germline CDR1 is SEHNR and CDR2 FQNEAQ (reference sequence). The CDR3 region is CASSLDTSHPTDTQYF. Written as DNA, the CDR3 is TGTGCCAGCAGCTTGGACACTAGCCATCCCACAGATACGCAGTATTTT.

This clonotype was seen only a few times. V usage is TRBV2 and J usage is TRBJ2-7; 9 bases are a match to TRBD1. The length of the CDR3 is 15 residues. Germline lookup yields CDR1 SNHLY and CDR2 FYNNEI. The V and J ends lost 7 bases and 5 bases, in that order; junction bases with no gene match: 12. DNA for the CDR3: TGTGCCAGCATGGAGGAACAGGGGGCAATCAACGAGCAGTACTTC. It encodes CASMEEQGAINEQYF.

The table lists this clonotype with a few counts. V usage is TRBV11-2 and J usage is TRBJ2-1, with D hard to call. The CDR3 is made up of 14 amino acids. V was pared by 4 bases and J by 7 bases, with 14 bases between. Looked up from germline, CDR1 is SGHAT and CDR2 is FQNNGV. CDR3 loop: CASSSTETANEQFF. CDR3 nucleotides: TGTGCCAGCAGCTCCACAGAGACCGCGAATGAGCAGTTCTTC.

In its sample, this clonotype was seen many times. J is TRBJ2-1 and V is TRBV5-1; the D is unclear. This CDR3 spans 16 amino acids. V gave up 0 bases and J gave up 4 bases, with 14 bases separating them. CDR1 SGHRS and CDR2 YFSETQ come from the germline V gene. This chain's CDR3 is CASSLATGGKYNEQFF. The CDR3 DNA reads TGCGCCAGCAGCTTGGCCACCGGCGGAAAGTACAATGAGCAGTTCTTC.

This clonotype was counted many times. CDR3 sequence: CAISDWEEAQETQYF. The CDR3 DNA reads TGTGCCATCAGTGATTGGGAGGAGGCCCAAGAGACCCAGTACTTC. V usage is TRBV10-3 and J usage is TRBJ2-5, with a weak D call TRBD2 (6 bases). Trimming shortened V by 3 bases and J by 1 base, and 12 bases separated the two germline ends. The CDR3 length is 15 residues. Germline lookup yields CDR1 ENHRY and CDR2 SYGVKD.

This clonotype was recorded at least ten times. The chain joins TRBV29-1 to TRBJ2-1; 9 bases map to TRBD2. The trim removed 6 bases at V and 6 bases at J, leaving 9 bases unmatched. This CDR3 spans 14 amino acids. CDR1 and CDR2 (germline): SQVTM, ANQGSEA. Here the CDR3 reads CSVSPVLAGNEQFF. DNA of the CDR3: TGCAGCGTCTCCCCGGTACTAGCGGGCAATGAGCAGTTCTTC.

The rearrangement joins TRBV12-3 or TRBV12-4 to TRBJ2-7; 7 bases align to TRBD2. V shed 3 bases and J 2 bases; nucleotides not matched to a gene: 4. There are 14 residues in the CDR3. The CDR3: CASSLLAAPYEQYF. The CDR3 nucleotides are TGTGCCAGCAGTTTGCTAGCGGCCCCCTACGAGCAGTACTTC.

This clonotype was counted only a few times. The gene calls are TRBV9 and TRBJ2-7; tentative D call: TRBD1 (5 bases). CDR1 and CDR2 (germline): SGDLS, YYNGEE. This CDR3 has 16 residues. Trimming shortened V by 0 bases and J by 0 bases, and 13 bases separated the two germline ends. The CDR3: CASSVDWGLPSYEQYF. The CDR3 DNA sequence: TGTGCCAGCAGCGTAGATTGGGGCCTCCCCTCCTACGAGCAGTACTTC.

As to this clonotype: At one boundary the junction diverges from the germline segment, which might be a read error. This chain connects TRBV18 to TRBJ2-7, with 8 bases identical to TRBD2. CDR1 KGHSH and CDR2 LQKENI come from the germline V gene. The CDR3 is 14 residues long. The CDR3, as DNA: TGTGCCAGCTCACTCCCGGGACTAGGGTACGGGCAGTACTTC. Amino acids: CASSLPGLGYGQYF. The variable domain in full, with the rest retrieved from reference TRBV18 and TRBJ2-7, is NAGVMQNPRHLVRRRGQEARLRCSPMKGHSHVYWYRQLPEEGLKFMVYLQKENIIDESGMPKERFSAEFPKEGPSILRIQQVVRGDSAAYFCASSLPGLGYGQYFGPGTRLTVT.

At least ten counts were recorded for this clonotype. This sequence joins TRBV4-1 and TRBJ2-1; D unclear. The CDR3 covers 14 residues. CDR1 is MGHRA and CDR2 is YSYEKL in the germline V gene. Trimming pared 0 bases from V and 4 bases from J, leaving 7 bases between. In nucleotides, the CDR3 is TGCGCCAGCAGCCAAGAAACCTTGTACAATGAGCAGTTCTTC. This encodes CASSQETLYNEQFF.

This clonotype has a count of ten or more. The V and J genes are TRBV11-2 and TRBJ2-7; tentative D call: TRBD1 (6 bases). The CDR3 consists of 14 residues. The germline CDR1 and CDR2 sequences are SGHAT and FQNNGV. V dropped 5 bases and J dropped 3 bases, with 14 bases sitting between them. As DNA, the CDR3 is TGTGCCAGCAGCCTACAGGGTGTCAACTACGAGCAGTACTTC. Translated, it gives CASSLQGVNYEQYF.

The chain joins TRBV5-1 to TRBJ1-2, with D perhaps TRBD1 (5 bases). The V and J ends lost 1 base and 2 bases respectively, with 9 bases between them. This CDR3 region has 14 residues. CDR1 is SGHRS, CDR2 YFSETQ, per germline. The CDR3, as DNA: TGCGCCAGCAGCTTGACGACAGAGAACTATGGCTACACCTTC. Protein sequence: CASSLTTENYGYTF.

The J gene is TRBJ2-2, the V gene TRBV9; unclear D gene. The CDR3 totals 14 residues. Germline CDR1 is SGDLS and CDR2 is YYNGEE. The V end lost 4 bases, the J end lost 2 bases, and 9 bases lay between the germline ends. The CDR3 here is CASSRHLNTGELFF. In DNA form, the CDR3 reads TGTGCCAGCAGCAGACACCTCAACACCGGGGAGCTGTTTTTT.

CDR3 in DNA: TGTGCCATCAGTGTCCCTCCGGGGGGCGGGGGCTACGAGCAGTACTTC. Translated, it gives CAISVPPGGGGYEQYF. The genes are TRBV10-3 and TRBJ2-7; tentatively, D is TRBD2 (7 bases). The germline V gene has CDR1 ENHRY and CDR2 SYGVKD. Trimming cost V 4 bases and J 3 bases, with 19 bases left between them. The CDR3 covers 16 residues.

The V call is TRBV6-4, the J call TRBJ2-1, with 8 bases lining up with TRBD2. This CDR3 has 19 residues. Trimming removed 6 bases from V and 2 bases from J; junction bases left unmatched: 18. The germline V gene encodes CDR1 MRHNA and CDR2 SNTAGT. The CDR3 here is CASRTGTRKALATYNEQFF. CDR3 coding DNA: TGTGCCAGCAGGACCGGGACTAGGAAGGCCTTGGCTACCTACAATGAGCAGTTCTTC.

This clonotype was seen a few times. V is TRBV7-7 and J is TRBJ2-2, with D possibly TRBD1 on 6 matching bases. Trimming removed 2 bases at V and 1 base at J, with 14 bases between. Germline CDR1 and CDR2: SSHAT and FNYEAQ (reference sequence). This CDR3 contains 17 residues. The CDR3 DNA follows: TGTGCCAGCAGCTTATCCGGAGACAGGCTGAACACCGGGGAGCTGTTTTTT. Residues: CASSLSGDRLNTGELFF. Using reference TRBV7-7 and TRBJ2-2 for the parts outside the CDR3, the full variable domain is GAGVSQSPRYKVTKRGQDVTLRCDPISSHATLYWYQQALGQGPEFLTYFNYEAQPDKSGLPSDRFSAERPEGSISTLTIQRTEQRDSAMYRCASSLSGDRLNTGELFFGEGSRLTVL.

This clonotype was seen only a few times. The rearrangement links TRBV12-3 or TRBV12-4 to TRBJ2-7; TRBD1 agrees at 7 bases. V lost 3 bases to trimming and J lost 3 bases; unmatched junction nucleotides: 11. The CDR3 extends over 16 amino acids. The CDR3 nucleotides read TGTGCCAGCAGTTTTCTCGGACAGGCCCAAATCTACGAGCAGTACTTC. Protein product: CASSFLGQAQIYEQYF.

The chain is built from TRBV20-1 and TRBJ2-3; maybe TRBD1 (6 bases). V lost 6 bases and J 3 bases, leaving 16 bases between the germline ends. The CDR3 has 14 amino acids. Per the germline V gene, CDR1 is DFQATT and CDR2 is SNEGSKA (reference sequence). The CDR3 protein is CSAITGFGTDTQYF. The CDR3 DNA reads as TGCAGTGCCATCACAGGGTTCGGAACAGATACGCAGTATTTT.

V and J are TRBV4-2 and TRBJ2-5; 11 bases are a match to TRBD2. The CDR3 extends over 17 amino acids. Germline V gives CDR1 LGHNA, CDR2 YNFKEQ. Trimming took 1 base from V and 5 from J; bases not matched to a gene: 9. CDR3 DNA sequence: TGTGCCAGCAGCCAAGTCCGTAGCGGGAGGGTGGGGGAGACCCAGTACTTC. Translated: CASSQVRSGRVGETQYF.

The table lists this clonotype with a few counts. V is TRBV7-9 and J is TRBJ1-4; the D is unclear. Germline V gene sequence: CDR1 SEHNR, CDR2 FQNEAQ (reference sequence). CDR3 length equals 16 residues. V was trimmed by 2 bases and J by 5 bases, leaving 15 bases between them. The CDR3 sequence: CASSLTIVTENEKLFF. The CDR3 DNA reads TGTGCCAGCAGCTTAACTATCGTGACCGAGAATGAAAAACTGTTTTTT.

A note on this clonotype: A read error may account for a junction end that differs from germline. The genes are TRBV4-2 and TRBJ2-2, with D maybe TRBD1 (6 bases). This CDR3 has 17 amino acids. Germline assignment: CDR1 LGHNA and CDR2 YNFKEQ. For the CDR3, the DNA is TGTGCCAGCAGCGAAGAGGGGGTTGGTGAGAACACCGGGGAGCTGTTTTTT. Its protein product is CASSEEGVGENTGELFF.

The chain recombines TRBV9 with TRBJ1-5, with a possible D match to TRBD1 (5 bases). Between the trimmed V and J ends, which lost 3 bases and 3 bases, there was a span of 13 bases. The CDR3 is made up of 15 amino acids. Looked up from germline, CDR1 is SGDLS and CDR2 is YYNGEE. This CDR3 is CASSEGSSINQPQHF. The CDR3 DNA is TGTGCCAGCAGCGAGGGGTCATCAATCAATCAGCCCCAGCATTTT.

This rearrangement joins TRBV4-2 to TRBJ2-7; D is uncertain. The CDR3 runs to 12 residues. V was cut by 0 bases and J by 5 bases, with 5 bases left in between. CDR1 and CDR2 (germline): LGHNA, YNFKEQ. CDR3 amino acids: CASSQDWDEQYF. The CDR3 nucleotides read TGTGCCAGCAGCCAAGATTGGGACGAGCAGTACTTC.